This T cell receptor (beta chain) was sequenced in a study of beta chain features in type 1 diabetes. The study's findings and limits: A moderate, significant TCRB CDR3 shortening appeared in type 1 diabetes across four CD4+ subsets. Type 1 diabetes patients had fewer VDJ junction insertions and more deletions.

Germline V CDR1 and CDR2: ENHRY, SYGVKD. The V and J ends lost 0 bases and 2 bases, in that order; junction bases with no gene match: 5. This CDR3 comprises 17 residues. This clone has a handful of counts. Its antigen remains unidentified. Isolated RNA was reverse transcribed in full, so expressed TCRB transcripts were sequenced. Profiled with immunoSEQ multiplex PCR; TCRdb holds only in-frame clones, not every one. The table has hundreds of thousands of clones, roughly an eighth seen once. Material for sequencing was naive CD4+ T cells from blood. The chain links TRBV10-3 to TRBJ2-3; 10 bases match TRBD2. The receptor's source is a man aged 18 to 30 with type 1 diabetes. CDR3 coding DNA: TGTGCCATCAGTGAGTCGAGGCTAGCGGGGGCCACAGATACGCAGTATTTT. Protein sequence: CAISESRLAGATDTQYF.